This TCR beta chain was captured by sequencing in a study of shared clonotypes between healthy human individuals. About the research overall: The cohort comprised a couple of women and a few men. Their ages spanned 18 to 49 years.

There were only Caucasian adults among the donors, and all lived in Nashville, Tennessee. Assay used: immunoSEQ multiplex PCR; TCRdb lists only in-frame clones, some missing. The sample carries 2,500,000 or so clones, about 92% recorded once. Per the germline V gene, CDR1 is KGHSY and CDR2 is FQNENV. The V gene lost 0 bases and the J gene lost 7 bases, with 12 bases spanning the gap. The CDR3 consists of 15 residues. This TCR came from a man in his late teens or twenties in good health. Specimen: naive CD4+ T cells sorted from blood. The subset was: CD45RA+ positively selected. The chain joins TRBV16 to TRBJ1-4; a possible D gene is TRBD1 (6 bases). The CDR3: CASSQSGTGTEKLFF. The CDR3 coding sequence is TGTGCCAGCAGCCAATCGGGAACAGGGACTGAAAAACTGTTTTTT.